The T cell receptor (beta chain) described here comes from a study of T cells expressing NK-cell markers. On the study more broadly: Underlying the TCR beta repertoires were sorted CD3+CD56+NKG2C+, CD3+CD56+NKG2C- and CD3+CD56-NKG2C+ T cells. Sequenced donors, eight in total, included seven who were HCMV-seropositive and one who was seronegative.

UMIs accompanied the 5'RACE template switching by which TCR beta cDNA was made. For each CDR3 protein, TCRdb gives one entry from its re-call of the 5' RACE reads, without DNA. Here the sample table reports over 250,000 distinct CDR3 sequences. The CDR3 is 15 amino acids. CDR1 and CDR2 (germline): SGHTA, FQGTGA. Sequences were obtained from blood T cells: a sorted CD56 or NKG2C T cell subset, CD4+ or CD8+ T cells, or bulk PBMC T cells (not recorded which). The sequence was collected from a woman between 18 and 70 years old in good health. The V call is TRBV7-3, the J call TRBJ2-5; lacking DNA, the TRBD1 call made by TCRdb goes unchecked. CDR3 residues: CASSLIGSGQETQYF.